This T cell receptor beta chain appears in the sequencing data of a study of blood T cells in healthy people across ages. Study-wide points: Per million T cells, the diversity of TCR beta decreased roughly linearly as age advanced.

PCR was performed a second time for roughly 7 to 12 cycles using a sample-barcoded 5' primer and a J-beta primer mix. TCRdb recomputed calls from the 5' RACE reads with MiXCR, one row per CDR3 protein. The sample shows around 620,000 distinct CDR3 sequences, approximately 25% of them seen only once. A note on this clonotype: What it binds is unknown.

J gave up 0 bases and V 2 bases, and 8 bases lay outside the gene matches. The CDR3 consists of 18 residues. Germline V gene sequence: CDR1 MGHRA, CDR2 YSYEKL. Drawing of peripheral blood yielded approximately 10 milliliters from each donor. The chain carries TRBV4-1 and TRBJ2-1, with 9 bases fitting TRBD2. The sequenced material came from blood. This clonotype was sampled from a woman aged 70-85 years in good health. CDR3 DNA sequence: TGCGCCAGCAGCCAACCTGGACTAGCGATTTCCTCCTACAATGAGCAGTTCTTC. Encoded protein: CASSQPGLAISSYNEQFF.